The TCR beta chain described here comes from a study of cytomegalovirus exposure and HLA in healthy donors. Assay used: immunoSEQ multiplex PCR; TCRdb lists only in-frame clones, some missing. The sample has about 100,000 clones, approximately 85% seen once. CDR3 length equals 16 residues. Germline V gene data show CDR1 as SGDLS and CDR2 as YYNGEE. The ends lost 4 bases at V and 5 bases at J; junction bases unmatched: 11. Material for sequencing was PBMCs. This receptor was taken from a woman under 30 in good health and CMV-seronegative. V and J are TRBV9 and TRBJ2-7, with TRBD2 identical over 11 bases. The CDR3, as DNA: TGTGCCAGCAGCCCGCGCTCTAGCGGGGGGTTCGACGAGCAGTACTTC. Amino acids: CASSPRSSGGFDEQYF.